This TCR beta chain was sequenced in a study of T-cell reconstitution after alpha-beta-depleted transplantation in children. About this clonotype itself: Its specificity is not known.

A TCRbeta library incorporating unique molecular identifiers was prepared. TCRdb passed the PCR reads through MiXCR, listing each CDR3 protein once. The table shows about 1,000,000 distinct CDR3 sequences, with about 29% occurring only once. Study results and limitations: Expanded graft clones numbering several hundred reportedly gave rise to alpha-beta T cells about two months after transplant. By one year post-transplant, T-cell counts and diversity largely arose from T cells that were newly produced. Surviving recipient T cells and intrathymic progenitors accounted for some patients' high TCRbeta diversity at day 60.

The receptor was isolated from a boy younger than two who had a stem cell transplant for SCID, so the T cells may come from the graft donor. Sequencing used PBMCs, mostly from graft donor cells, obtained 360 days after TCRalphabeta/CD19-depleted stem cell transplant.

The CDR3 sequence: CATSAELSWDEKLFF. The CDR3 nucleotides are TGTGCCACCAGCGCCGAGCTATCATGGGATGAAAAACTGTTTTTT. The V call is TRBV15, the J call TRBJ1-4, with D hard to call. The CDR3 is 15 amino acids. The V end lost 5 bases, the J end lost 6 bases, and 16 bases lay between the germline ends. The V gene's germline CDR1 is LNHNV and CDR2 YYDKDF (reference sequence).